These T cell receptor beta chains were read from a single sample in a study of beta chain features in type 1 diabetes. Only in-frame clones appear in the TCRdb table, and some are missing; sequencing was by immunoSEQ multiplex PCR. Of under 250,000 clones listed, 25% to 35% are singletons. The sample comprised central memory CD4+ T cells from blood. Receptors were obtained from a man aged 25 to 40 in good health. Both conserved end residues are part of each CDR3. The order of the fields is clone size, J gene, V gene, D gene, CDR3 protein, CDR3 DNA. D genes are given only for firm matches. Rows give clone size only sometimes, using once, few, many, or a class for an expanded clone.

NA,TRBJ2-5,TRBV7-9,NA,CASSERETQYF,TGTGCCAGCAGCGAGAGGGAGACCCAGTACTTC
NA,TRBJ2-1,TRBV4-2,TRBD1,CASSQGPQGARNEQFF,TGTGCCAGCAGCCAAGGGCCACAGGGGGCTAGGAATGAGCAGTTCTTC
few,TRBJ2-5,TRBV28,TRBD2,CATGKGGRETQYF,TGTGCGACGGGGAAGGGAGGGCGAGAGACCCAGTACTTC
NA,TRBJ1-2,TRBV4-3,NA,CASSQVSGNYGYTF,TGCGCCAGCAGCCAAGTTTCAGGGAACTATGGCTACACCTTC
NA,TRBJ1-2,TRBV29-1,NA,CSVEVNGGGYTF,TGCAGCGTTGAAGTCAACGGAGGCGGCTACACCTTC
few,TRBJ2-7,TRBV30,NA,CASKPASSIYEQYF,TGTGCCTCGAAGCCAGCGAGCTCGATCTACGAGCAGTACTTC
NA,TRBJ2-5,TRBV4-2,NA,CASSQAGTHQETQYF,TGTGCCAGCAGCCAAGCGGGGACCCACCAAGAGACCCAGTACTTC
NA,TRBJ1-1,TRBV30,NA,CAWSVITGSLEAFF,TGTGCCTGGAGTGTGATTACCGGGAGCCTTGAAGCTTTCTTT
NA,TRBJ2-2,TRBV6-5,NA,CASSNTNTGELFF,TGTGCCAGCTCGAATACGAACACCGGGGAGCTGTTTTTT
once,TRBJ2-7,TRBV7-2,TRBD2,CASSFRSGGGEQYF,TGTGCCAGCAGCTTTCGCTCGGGAGGCGGCGAGCAGTACTTC
few,TRBJ2-1,TRBV7-2,TRBD2,CASSYSRLAGNNEQFF,TGTGCCAGCAGCTATAGTCGGCTAGCGGGGAACAATGAGCAGTTCTTC
few,TRBJ2-7,TRBV28,TRBD1,CASSTPGQGTYEQYF,TGTGCCAGCTCAACTCCGGGACAGGGTACCTACGAGCAGTACTTC
NA,TRBJ1-6,TRBV6-1,TRBD1,CASSDPRQGVNSPLHF,TGTGCCAGCAGTGACCCGCGACAGGGCGTTAACTCACCCCTCCACTTT
many,TRBJ2-4,TRBV13,TRBD1,CASSYRQGRAKNIQYF,TGTGCCAGCAGCTACCGACAGGGGCGAGCCAAAAACATTCAGTACTTC
few,TRBJ1-2,TRBV6-1,NA,CASSEALQYWHSF,TGTGCCAGCAGTGAAGCGCTTCAGTATTGGCACAGCTTC